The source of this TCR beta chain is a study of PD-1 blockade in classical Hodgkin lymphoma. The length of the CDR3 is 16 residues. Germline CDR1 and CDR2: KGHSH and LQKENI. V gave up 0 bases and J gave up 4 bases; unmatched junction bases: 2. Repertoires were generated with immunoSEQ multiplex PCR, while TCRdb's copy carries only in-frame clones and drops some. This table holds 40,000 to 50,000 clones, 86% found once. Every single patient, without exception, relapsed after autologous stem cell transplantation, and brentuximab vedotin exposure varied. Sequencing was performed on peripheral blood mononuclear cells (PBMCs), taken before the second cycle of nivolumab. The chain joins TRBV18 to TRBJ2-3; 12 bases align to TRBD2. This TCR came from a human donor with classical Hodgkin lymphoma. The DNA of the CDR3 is TGTGCCAGCTCACCACCACTAGCGGGGGGTGCAGATACGCAGTATTTT. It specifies CASSPPLAGGADTQYF.